This T cell receptor (beta chain) is from a study of T cell clonality in common variable immunodeficiency. Whole-study results and caveats: CVID subjects had higher TCRbeta clonality than healthy controls, most marked in about a third.

Heparinized whole blood, 5 to 8 ml, came from each donor. Trimming cost V 3 bases and J 2 bases; bases outside gene matches: 6. The CDR3 consists of 16 residues. CDR1 and CDR2 from the germline V gene are SNHLY and FYNNEI. This clone was seen more than once but under ten times. The antigen remains undetermined. The DNA ends 3 residues before the CDR3 does, and the rest of the CDR3 is filled in from the germline J gene. TCRdb's copy holds only in-frame clones and misses some; the assay was immunoSEQ multiplex PCR. The sample was found to contain more than 30,000 clones, and every one recurs. This chain uses TRBV2 with TRBJ2-3; 9 bases align to TRBD2. Sequenced input: peripheral blood mononuclear cells. The sequence came from a person aged 18-70 years in good health. CDR3 region: CASSDQTSGFTDTQYF. The covered CDR3 bases are TGTGCCAGCAGTGACCAGACTAGCGGATTCACAGATACG.